Presented here are 16 T cell receptor beta chains from one specimen sequenced in a study of blood T cell repertoires in COVID-19. Libraries were prepared by immunoSEQ multiplex PCR; TCRdb keeps only in-frame clonotypes and omits some of them. Of roughly 120,000 clones in the sample, less than 75% were seen once. The specimen sequenced was peripheral blood. All receptors derive from a human donor with acute or convalescent COVID-19. The donor label of this sample is uncertain.

The V call is TRBV9, the J call TRBJ2-3; D possibly corresponds to TRBD1 (6 bases). This CDR3 comprises 15 residues. The germline gives CDR1 SGDLS, CDR2 YYNGEE. V gave up 3 bases and J gave up 2 bases, with 13 bases separating them. This chain's CDR3 is CASSASGVLTDTQYF. CDR3 sequence (DNA): TGTGCCAGCAGCGCCTCAGGGGTCCTCACAGATACGCAGTATTTT. Supplemented by reference TRBV9 and TRBJ2-3, the full variable domain reads DSGVTQTPKHLITATGQRVTLRCSPRSGDLSVYWYQQSLDQGLQFLIQYYNGEERAKGNILERFSAQQFPDLHSELNLSSLELGDSALYFCASSASGVLTDTQYFGPGTRLTVL.

The chain couples TRBV12-3 or TRBV12-4 to TRBJ1-2, with a possible D match to TRBD1 (5 bases). V dropped 7 bases and J dropped 4 bases, with 13 bases sitting between them. The CDR3 sequence is 13 residues long. CDR3 in DNA: TGTGCCAGCACCCAGGGTTGGCTCTATGGCTACACCTTC. Amino acids: CASTQGWLYGYTF.

This clone has a handful of counts. Here the CDR3 reads CASSDLGAGDIQYF. CDR3 nucleotide sequence: TGTGCCAGCAGTGACCTGGGGGCAGGCGATATTCAGTACTTC. V gene TRBV28 combines with J gene TRBJ2-4, with a possible D match to TRBD1 (6 bases). The V end lost 5 bases, the J end lost 10 bases, and 18 bases lay between the germline ends. Germline assignment: CDR1 MDHEN and CDR2 SYDVKM. The CDR3 sequence is 14 residues long.

J is TRBJ2-7 and V is TRBV15; TRBD2 might be the D (5 bases). Trimming took 9 bases from V and 2 from J, leaving 17 bases between them. The CDR3 consists of 14 residues. Germline V gives CDR1 LNHNV, CDR2 YYDKDF (reference sequence). CDR3 sequence reads: CATNKRASAYEQYF. The CDR3 nucleotides read TGTGCCACAAACAAGAGGGCATCAGCCTACGAGCAGTACTTC.

In this sample, this clone turned up a few times. The gene calls are TRBV15 and TRBJ2-1, with 7 bases matching TRBD1. CDR1 is LNHNV and CDR2 is YYDKDF in the germline V gene (reference sequence). The length of the CDR3 is 20 residues. Unmatched junction bases numbered 17, after V lost 0 bases and J lost 3 bases. In nucleotides, the CDR3 is TGTGCCACCAGCAGAGAACTTCCTCTTCGCACAGGGGAACACTACAATGAGCAGTTCTTC. Its protein product is CATSRELPLRTGEHYNEQFF.

The rearrangement joins TRBV6-5 to TRBJ2-7; D perhaps matches TRBD2 (6 bases). V was clipped by 8 bases and J by 4 bases, with 21 bases between them. The CDR3 extends over 15 amino acids. Germline CDR1 reads MNHEY; CDR2 reads SVGAGI. The CDR3, as DNA: TGTGCCAGCGGACGCTCCGGGACTTCCGCTTACGAGCAGTACGTC. Translating gives CASGRSGTSAYEQYV.

This clone appeared a single time. This chain joins TRBV27 and TRBJ1-4; perhaps TRBD1 as D (6 bases). The germline V gene has CDR1 MNHEY and CDR2 SMNVEV (reference sequence). This CDR3 region has 15 residues. V lost 5 bases and J 7 bases, leaving 17 bases between the germline ends. The CDR3 loop reads CASSHLGGLGEKLFF. Written as DNA, the CDR3 is TGTGCCAGCAGTCACCTCGGGGGGCTGGGTGAAAAACTGTTTTTT.

This clone was seen only once. J is TRBJ2-2 and V is TRBV7-9; 8 bases fit TRBD1. This CDR3 region has 16 residues. The V gene end was trimmed by 4 bases and the J gene end by 4 bases; junction bases not matched to a gene: 8. Germline lookup yields CDR1 SEHNR and CDR2 FQNEAQ (reference sequence). The CDR3 reads CASSSSLDRATGELFF. The CDR3 coding sequence is TGTGCCAGCAGCTCCAGCCTGGACAGGGCCACCGGGGAGCTGTTTTTT.

This clone was counted between two and nine times. V usage is TRBV5-3 and J usage is TRBJ1-6; D possibly corresponds to TRBD1 (5 bases). Being an ORF, TRBV5-3 has a function that is uncertain. This CDR3 has 13 residues. Trimming cost V 4 bases and J 10 bases, with 12 bases left between them. CDR3: CARSPREGSPLHF. CDR3 sequence (DNA): TGTGCCAGAAGCCCCAGGGAAGGGTCACCCCTCCACTTT.

V is TRBV29-1 and J is TRBJ1-4, with D possibly matching TRBD1 (6 bases). The CDR3 totals 13 residues. Trimming removed 5 bases from V and 6 bases from J, with 13 bases in between. Germline V lookup: CDR1 SQVTM, CDR2 ANQGSEA. CDR3: CSVQQGIYEKLFF. CDR3 sequence (DNA): TGCAGCGTTCAACAGGGAATCTATGAAAAACTGTTTTTT.

The chain has TRBV15 and TRBJ2-5; the D gene is possibly TRBD1 (6 bases). From germline, CDR1 is LNHNV and CDR2 YYDKDF (reference sequence). V dropped 5 bases and J dropped 2 bases, with 12 bases sitting between them. The CDR3 totals 14 residues. CDR3 loop: CATSVRDIQETQYF. CDR3 bases: TGTGCCACCAGCGTCCGGGACATTCAAGAGACCCAGTACTTC.

This clone came up once. The chain carries TRBV7-2 and TRBJ2-1, with TRBD2 as a possible D gene (7 bases). The CDR3 sequence is 17 residues long. Germline V gives CDR1 SGHTA, CDR2 FQGNSA. Trimming took off 3 bases at V and 7 bases at J, with 22 bases between the two ends. The CDR3 loop is CASSLRLGGGVLNEQFF. CDR3 sequence (DNA): TGTGCCAGCAGCTTGCGGCTTGGGGGGGGCGTGTTGAATGAGCAGTTCTTC.

Sample share makes this clone medium-sized. The chain uses TRBV5-1 and TRBJ2-2; tentative D call: TRBD2 (6 bases). Trimming stripped 4 bases from V and 1 base from J, with 8 bases between. The V gene's germline CDR1 is SGHRS and CDR2 YFSETQ. The CDR3 has 14 amino acids. CDR3 amino acids: CASSAGRNTGELFF. In DNA form, the CDR3 reads TGCGCCAGCAGCGCGGGGAGGAACACCGGGGAGCTGTTTTTT.

The rearrangement joins TRBV4-1 to TRBJ2-1; the match to TRBD2 covers 9 bases. There are 16 residues in the CDR3. CDR1 is MGHRA and CDR2 is YSYEKL in the germline V gene. V dropped 4 bases and J dropped 9; count of bases not matched to a gene: 13. The CDR3 DNA reads TGCGCCAGCAGCCCAAGAGAGGTAGCGGGGGTTGGTGAGCAGTTCTTC. Protein: CASSPREVAGVGEQFF.

CDR3 in amino acids: CASSFYGGPVFF. CDR3 nucleotides: TGTGCCAGCAGCTTTTACGGGGGGCCGGTTTTTTTT. The rearrangement links TRBV7-2 to TRBJ2-2; D might be TRBD2 (7 bases). The CDR3 spans 12 residues. Germline V gene data show CDR1 as SGHTA and CDR2 as FQGNSA. The germline V and J ends were trimmed by 3 bases and 17 bases, with 16 bases remaining between them.

The rearrangement uses TRBV5-1 and TRBJ2-1, with TRBD1 matching over 11 bases. The V segment lost 0 bases and the J segment 12 bases; nucleotides outside the gene matches: 2. This CDR3 has 13 residues. The germline V gene has CDR1 SGHRS and CDR2 YFSETQ. DNA for the CDR3: TGCGCCAGCAGCTTGGGGACAGGGGGCGGGCAGTTCTTC. Translation: CASSLGTGGGQFF.